Included here is one T cell receptor (beta chain) sequence, with context. What it binds is not known. Germline-derived CDR1 and CDR2 are SGHTA and FQGNSA. CDR3 length: 14 residues. Trimming stripped 3 bases from V and 1 base from J, with 10 bases between. This record belongs to a study of T cells after yellow fever vaccination. Findings of the study overall: Peak timing came faster in the weaker secondary response, day 5 versus 15. High-abundance clonotypes from the bulk population could contaminate FACS-sorted repertoires. A large majority of primary-vaccination clones showed up again after the booster (96% CD4, 88% CD8).

Using its own MiXCR run on the 5' RACE reads, TCRdb lists one record per CDR3 protein. The sample contains about 300,000 distinct CDR3 sequences, about 4% of which appear only once. The sample in question was PBMCs, obtained 5 days after the yellow fever booster vaccination. The V and J genes are TRBV7-2 and TRBJ2-7; D remains ambiguous. The sequence was obtained from a man younger than 30 who received the YFV17D yellow fever vaccine. The CDR3 sequence: CASSFSSGSYEQYF. DNA of the CDR3: TGTGCCAGCAGCTTTTCCTCAGGATCCTACGAGCAGTACTTC.